This record concerns one T cell receptor beta chain sequence. Original processing notes: Nucleated cell counts were estimated from reference gene primer amplification. Clones were read by immunoSEQ multiplex PCR, and TCRdb kept only the in-frame ones, dropping some. Clone size and V and J calls were adopted from that table, with D and trimming inferred from the DNA. The repertoire has over 25,000 clones, 90% of them found once; the top ten carry approximately 8.9%. The sample originates from a study of blood T cell repertoires in COVID-19. The overall study: Both acute and convalescent COVID-19 samples were obtained from the United States, Italy and Spain. Sources were T cells, B-cell-depleted T cells, or PBMCs; the material itself was cDNA or gDNA.

This CDR3 is built from 16 residues. Trimming shortened V by 2 bases and J by 0 bases, and 12 bases separated the two germline ends. Germline V lookup: CDR1 MNHEY, CDR2 SVGAGI. The genes are TRBV6-5 and TRBJ2-3; D is uncertain. The origin of this receptor is a man aged 65 to 79 with active or convalescent COVID-19. Sequencing input: peripheral blood. CDR3 sequence reads: CASSYGAYESTDTQYF. The CDR3 DNA is TGTGCCAGCAGTTACGGAGCGTACGAGAGCACAGATACGCAGTATTTT.